Presented here are 14 T cell receptor beta chains from one specimen sequenced in a study of blood T cell repertoires in COVID-19 (dated by TCRdb to 2018 to 2021). The library relied on the immunoSEQ multiplex PCR assay. TCRdb took over this immuneACCESS table, retaining in-frame rearrangements with V and J assigned. Such tables are incomplete; in checked studies, under half of the missing clones stem from an unresolved V gene, and the remainder is unexplained. The sample table records approximately 85,000 clones; around 85% of these occur just once. The leading ten clones occupy roughly 12% of the sample. Sample: peripheral blood. Receptors were obtained from a woman in her 70s with active or convalescent COVID-19.

The chain employs TRBV5-1 and TRBJ2-2; TRBD2 agrees at 12 bases. With 5 bases clipped from V and 0 bases from J, the junction kept 8 bases outside the gene matches. This CDR3 is built from 18 residues. Germline V gene lookup returns CDR1 SGHRS and CDR2 YFSETQ. CDR3 sequence reads: CASRSRLAGGPNTGELFF. In nucleotides, the CDR3 is TGCGCCAGCAGATCTCGGCTAGCGGGGGGGCCGAACACCGGGGAGCTGTTTTTT.

This chain uses TRBV19 with TRBJ2-5, with TRBD1 matching over 7 bases. Germline trimming cut 5 bases from V and 3 bases from J; bases unmatched to any gene: 3. This CDR3 spans 13 amino acids. Looked up from germline, CDR1 is LNHDA and CDR2 is SQIVND (reference sequence). The CDR3 loop is CASSSGTEETQYF. DNA of the CDR3: TGTGCCAGTAGTTCCGGGACAGAAGAGACCCAGTACTTC.

The V gene is TRBV5-1, the J gene TRBJ2-7, with TRBD1 identical over 8 bases. V was clipped by 3 bases and J by 2 bases; unmatched bases: 10. CDR1 is SGHRS, CDR2 YFSETQ, per germline. The CDR3 is 16 amino acids. The CDR3 DNA sequence: TGCGCCAGCAGCTCCTCAACCGGGACAGGACCCTACGAGCAGTACTTC. Amino acid sequence: CASSSSTGTGPYEQYF. The full variable domain, completed using reference TRBV5-1 and TRBJ2-7, is KAGVTQTPRYLIKTRGQQVTLSCSPISGHRSVSWYQQTPGQGLQFLFEYFSETQRNKGNFPGRFSGRQFSNSRSEMNVSTLELGDSALYLCASSSSTGTGPYEQYFGPGTRLTVT.

This clone appeared a few times. V gene TRBV21-1 combines with J gene TRBJ2-7; TRBD1 is the table's D call, not checked against the DNA. TRBV21-1 is a pseudogene. This CDR3 has 16 residues. CDR3 sequence: CASSPETGGHSDEQYF. The CDR3 region has the DNA TGTGCCAGCAGCCCCGAGACAGGAGGCCACTCAGACGAGCAGTACTTC.

This chain links TRBV5-1 with TRBJ1-1, with D maybe TRBD1 (6 bases). Deletions cut 2 bases from V and 5 bases from J, with 13 bases between. The CDR3 is 14 residues long. Germline CDR1 and CDR2: SGHRS and YFSETQ. CDR3 nucleotide sequence: TGCGCCAGCAGCTTTCTGTCGCAGGGGACTGAAGCTTTCTTT. Translating gives CASSFLSQGTEAFF.

This clone has just one count. V gene TRBV19 combines with J gene TRBJ2-5, with D possibly matching TRBD1 (5 bases). The CDR3 sequence is 15 residues long. The germline CDR1 and CDR2 sequences are LNHDA and SQIVND (reference sequence). V dropped 6 bases and J dropped 3 bases, with 17 bases sitting between them. In nucleotides, the CDR3 is TGTGCCAGTAGCCATCCCCAGGGCTTGAAAGAGACCCAGTACTTC. This encodes CASSHPQGLKETQYF.

This clone came up once. V gene TRBV5-1 combines with J gene TRBJ1-2; 10 nucleotides match TRBD1. Losses at the gene ends were 3 bases for V and 0 bases for J; bases not matched to a gene: 23. CDR1 and CDR2 (germline): SGHRS, YFSETQ. This CDR3 region has 22 residues. The CDR3 sequence: CASSWETGTGETKGPTNYGYTF. The CDR3 DNA sequence: TGCGCCAGCAGCTGGGAAACGGGGACAGGGGAAACTAAGGGTCCAACTAACTATGGCTACACCTTC.

The V and J genes are TRBV10-3 and TRBJ2-7, with D perhaps TRBD1 (7 bases). The V and J ends lost 4 bases and 1 base respectively, with 26 bases between them. The CDR3 spans 19 residues. Germline assignment: CDR1 ENHRY and CDR2 SYGVKD. CDR3 region: CAISGKETQGSGDSYEQYF. DNA of the CDR3: TGTGCCATCAGTGGAAAAGAGACACAGGGGTCGGGGGATTCCTACGAGCAGTACTTC.

V usage is TRBV7-2 and J usage is TRBJ2-5, with D possibly matching TRBD1 (6 bases). The V end was cut by 4 bases, the J end by 0 bases, with 9 bases between. The CDR3 is made up of 14 amino acids. Per the germline V gene, CDR1 is SGHTA and CDR2 is FQGNSA. Written as DNA, the CDR3 is TGTGCCAGCAGCTCCCAGGGGCACCAAGAGACCCAGTACTTC. Protein sequence: CASSSQGHQETQYF.

This clone was counted between two and nine times. The rearrangement links TRBV5-1 to TRBJ1-1, with 8 bases identical to TRBD1. V trimming: 4 bases; J trimming: 2 bases; junction bases outside the gene matches: 10. The CDR3 extends over 16 amino acids. The V gene's germline CDR1 is SGHRS and CDR2 YFSETQ. CDR3 protein: CASSLGQAYVNTEAFF. CDR3 coding DNA: TGCGCCAGCAGCCTGGGACAGGCGTACGTAAACACTGAAGCTTTCTTT.

This clone was recorded once. The chain joins TRBV5-4 to TRBJ2-7; possible D gene TRBD2, 6 bases. Germline lookup yields CDR1 SGHNT and CDR2 YYREEE (reference sequence). CDR3 length: 13 residues. The ends were cut back, 0 bases at V and 5 bases at J, with 9 bases in the middle. In nucleotides, the CDR3 is TGTGCCAGCAGCTTGGGGGGCGGGAACGAGCAGTACTTC. This gives the protein CASSLGGGNEQYF.

The V gene is TRBV7-2, the J gene TRBJ1-2; D is perhaps TRBD1 (6 bases). Germline V gene data show CDR1 as SGHTA and CDR2 as FQGNSA. Trimming shortened V by 6 bases and J by 8 bases, and 19 bases separated the two germline ends. The CDR3 consists of 14 residues. CDR3 sequence reads: CASSSGTILKGYTF. The CDR3 DNA reads TGTGCCAGCAGTTCCGGGACAATCCTGAAGGGCTACACCTTC.

J is TRBJ1-1 and V is TRBV18; the match to TRBD1 covers 7 bases. This CDR3 is 15 amino acids long. The junction had 5 bases not matched to a gene; V was cut back by 2 bases and J by 2 bases. CDR1 and CDR2 from the germline V gene are KGHSH and LQKENI. CDR3 in amino acids: CASSPTDRDNTEAFF. DNA of the CDR3: TGTGCCAGCTCACCAACCGACAGGGACAACACTGAAGCTTTCTTT.

This clone was detected only once. V gene TRBV7-2 combines with J gene TRBJ2-7; 8 bases agree with TRBD2. The ends lost 1 base at V and 3 bases at J; junction bases unmatched: 2. This CDR3 contains 14 residues. Germline V gives CDR1 SGHTA, CDR2 FQGNSA. The CDR3: CASSLGLAFYEQYF. CDR3 nucleotides: TGTGCCAGCAGCTTAGGACTAGCGTTCTACGAGCAGTACTTC.